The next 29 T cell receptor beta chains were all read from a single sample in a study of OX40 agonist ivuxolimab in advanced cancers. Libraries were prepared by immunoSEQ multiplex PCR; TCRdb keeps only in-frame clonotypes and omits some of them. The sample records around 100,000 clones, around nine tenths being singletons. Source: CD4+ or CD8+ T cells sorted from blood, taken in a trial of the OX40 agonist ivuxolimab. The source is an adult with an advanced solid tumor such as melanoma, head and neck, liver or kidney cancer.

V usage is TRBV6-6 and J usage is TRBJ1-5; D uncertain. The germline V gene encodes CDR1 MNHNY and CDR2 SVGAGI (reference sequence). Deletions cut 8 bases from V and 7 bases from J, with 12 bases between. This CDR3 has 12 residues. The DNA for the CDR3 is TGTGCCAGCGACAAGGAGGGACAGCCCCAGCATTTT. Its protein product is CASDKEGQPQHF.

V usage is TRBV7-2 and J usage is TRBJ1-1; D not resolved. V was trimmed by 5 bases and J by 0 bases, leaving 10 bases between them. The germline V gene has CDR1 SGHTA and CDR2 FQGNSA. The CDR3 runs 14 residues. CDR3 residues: CASSTDSLNTEAFF. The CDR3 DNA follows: TGTGCCAGCAGCACAGACTCGTTGAACACTGAAGCTTTCTTT.

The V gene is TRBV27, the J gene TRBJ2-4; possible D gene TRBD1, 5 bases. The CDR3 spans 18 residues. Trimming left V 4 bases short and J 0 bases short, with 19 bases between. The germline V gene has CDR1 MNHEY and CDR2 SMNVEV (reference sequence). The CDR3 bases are TGTGCCAGCAGTTCCCCCTCCGCGGCAGGGATAGCCAAAAACATTCAGTACTTC. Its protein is CASSSPSAAGIAKNIQYF.

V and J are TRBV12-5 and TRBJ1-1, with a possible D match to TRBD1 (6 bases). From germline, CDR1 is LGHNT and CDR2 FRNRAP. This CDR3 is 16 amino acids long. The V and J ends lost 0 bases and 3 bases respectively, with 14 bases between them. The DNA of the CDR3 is TGTGCTAGTGGTTTGGTAGTCGCAGGGGTCGACACTGAAGCTTTCTTT. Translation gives CASGLVVAGVDTEAFF.

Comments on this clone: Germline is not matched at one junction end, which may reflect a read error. The CDR3 DNA sequence: TGCGCCAGCAGCCAAGGACCCAGAGGGACTGAAGCTTTCTTT. This gives the protein CASSQGPRGTEAFF. This chain links TRBV7-9 with TRBJ1-1; no clear D. Germline-derived CDR1 and CDR2 are SEHNR and FQNEAQ (reference sequence). This CDR3 spans 14 amino acids. The whole variable domain, remainder taken from reference TRBV7-9 and TRBJ1-1, is DTGVSQNPRHKITKRGQNVTFRCDPISEHNRLYWYRQTLGQGPEFLTYFQNEAQLEKSRLLSDRFSAERPKGSFSTLEIQRTEQGDSAMYLCASSQGPRGTEAFFGQGTRLTVV.

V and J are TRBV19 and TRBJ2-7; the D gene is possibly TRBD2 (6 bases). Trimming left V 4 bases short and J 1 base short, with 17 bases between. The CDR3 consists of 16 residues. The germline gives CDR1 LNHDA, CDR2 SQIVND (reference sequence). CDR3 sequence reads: CASSRGRGSSSYEQYF. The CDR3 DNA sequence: TGTGCCAGTAGTAGGGGTCGGGGGTCCTCTTCCTACGAGCAGTACTTC.

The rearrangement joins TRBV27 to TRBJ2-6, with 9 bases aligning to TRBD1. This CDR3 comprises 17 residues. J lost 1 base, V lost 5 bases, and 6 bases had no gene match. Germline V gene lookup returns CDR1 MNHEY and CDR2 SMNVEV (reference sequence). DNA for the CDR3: TGTGCCAGCAGTCGTACAGGGGGCAGGTCTGGGGCCAACGTCCTGACTTTC. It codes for CASSRTGGRSGANVLTF.

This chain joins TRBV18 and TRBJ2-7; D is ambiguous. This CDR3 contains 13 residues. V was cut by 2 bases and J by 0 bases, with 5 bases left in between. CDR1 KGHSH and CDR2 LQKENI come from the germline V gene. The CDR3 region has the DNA TGTGCCAGCTCACCATACAACTCCTACGAGCAGTACTTC. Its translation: CASSPYNSYEQYF.

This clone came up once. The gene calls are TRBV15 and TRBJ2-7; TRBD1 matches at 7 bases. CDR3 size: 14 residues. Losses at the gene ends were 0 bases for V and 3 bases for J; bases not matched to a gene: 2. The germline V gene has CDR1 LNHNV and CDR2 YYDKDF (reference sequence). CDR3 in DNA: TGTGCCACCAGCAGAGAAAGGGACAGCTACGAGCAGTACTTC. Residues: CATSRERDSYEQYF.

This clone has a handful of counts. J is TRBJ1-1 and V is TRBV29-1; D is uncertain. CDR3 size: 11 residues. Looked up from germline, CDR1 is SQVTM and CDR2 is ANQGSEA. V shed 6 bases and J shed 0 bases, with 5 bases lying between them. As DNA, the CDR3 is TGCAGCGTGCTACTGAACACTGAAGCTTTCTTT. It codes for CSVLLNTEAFF.

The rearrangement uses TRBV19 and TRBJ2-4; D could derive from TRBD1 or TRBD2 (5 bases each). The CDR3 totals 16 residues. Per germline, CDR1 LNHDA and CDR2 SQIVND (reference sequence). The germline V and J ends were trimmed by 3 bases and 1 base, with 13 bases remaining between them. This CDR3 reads CASSIDSRGAKNIQYF. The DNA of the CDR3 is TGTGCCAGTAGTATTGACAGCCGCGGGGCCAAAAACATTCAGTACTTC.

The CDR3 DNA follows: TGCGCCAGCAGCCAAGAGGGTGACGGGAGGGGGAAGTTCTTC. This translates into CASSQEGDGRGKFF. This chain links TRBV4-3 with TRBJ2-1, with 8 bases lining up with TRBD2. Germline loops: CDR1 LGHNA, CDR2 YSLEER. CDR3 length: 14 amino acids. The J segment lost 14 bases and the V segment lost 0 bases, leaving 9 bases of the junction unmatched.

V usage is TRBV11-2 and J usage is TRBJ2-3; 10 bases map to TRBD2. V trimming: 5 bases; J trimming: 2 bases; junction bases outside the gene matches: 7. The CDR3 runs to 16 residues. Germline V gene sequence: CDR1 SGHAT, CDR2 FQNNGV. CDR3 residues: CASSVLAGADTDTQYF. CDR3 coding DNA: TGTGCCAGCAGCGTCCTAGCGGGAGCGGACACAGATACGCAGTATTTT.

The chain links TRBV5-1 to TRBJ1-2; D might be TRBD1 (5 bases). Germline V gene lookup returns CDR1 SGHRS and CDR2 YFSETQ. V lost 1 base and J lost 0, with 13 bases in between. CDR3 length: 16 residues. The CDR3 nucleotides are TGCGCCAGCAGCTTGAGAGCAGGGCAGGCTAACTATGGCTACACCTTC. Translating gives CASSLRAGQANYGYTF.

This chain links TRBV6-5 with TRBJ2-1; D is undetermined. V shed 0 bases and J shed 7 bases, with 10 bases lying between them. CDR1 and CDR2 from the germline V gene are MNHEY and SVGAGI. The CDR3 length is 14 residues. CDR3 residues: CASSYSNSVNEQFF. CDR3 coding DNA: TGTGCCAGCAGTTACTCGAATTCGGTGAATGAGCAGTTCTTC.

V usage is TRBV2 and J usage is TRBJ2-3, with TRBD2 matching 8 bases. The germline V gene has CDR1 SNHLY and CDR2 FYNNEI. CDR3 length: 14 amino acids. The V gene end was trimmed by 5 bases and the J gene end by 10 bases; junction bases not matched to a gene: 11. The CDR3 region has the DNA TGTGCCAGCAGTCCCGGGACTAGGGGGGTCCCGCAGTATTTT. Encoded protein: CASSPGTRGVPQYF.

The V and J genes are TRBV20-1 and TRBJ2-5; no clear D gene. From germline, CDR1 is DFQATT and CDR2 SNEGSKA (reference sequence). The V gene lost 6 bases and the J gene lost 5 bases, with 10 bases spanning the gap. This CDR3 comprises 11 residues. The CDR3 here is CSAPVRETQYF. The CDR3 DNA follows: TGCAGTGCCCCTGTACGGGAGACCCAGTACTTC.

The DNA for the CDR3 is TGTGCCAGCAGGCGGACAGGGAGCAAAGAGACCCAGTACTTC. Residues: CASRRTGSKETQYF. This chain connects TRBV14 to TRBJ2-5; 8 nucleotides line up with TRBD1. The ends lost 6 bases at V and 3 bases at J; junction bases unmatched: 6. Germline V lookup: CDR1 SGHDN, CDR2 FVKESK. This CDR3 spans 14 amino acids.

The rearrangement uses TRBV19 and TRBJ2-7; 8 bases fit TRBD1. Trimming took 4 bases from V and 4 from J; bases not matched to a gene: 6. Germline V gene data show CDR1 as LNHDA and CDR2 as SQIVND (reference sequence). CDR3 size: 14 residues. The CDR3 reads CASSNGRGPYEQYF. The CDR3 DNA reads TGTGCCAGTAGTAATGGCAGGGGGCCGTACGAGCAGTACTTC.

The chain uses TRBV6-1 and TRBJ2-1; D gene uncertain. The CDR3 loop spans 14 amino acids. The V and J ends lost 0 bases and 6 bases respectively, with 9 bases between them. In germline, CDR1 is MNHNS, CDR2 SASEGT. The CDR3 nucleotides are TGTGCCAGCAGTGAAGCGCTTCTGATCAATGAGCAGTTCTTC. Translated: CASSEALLINEQFF.

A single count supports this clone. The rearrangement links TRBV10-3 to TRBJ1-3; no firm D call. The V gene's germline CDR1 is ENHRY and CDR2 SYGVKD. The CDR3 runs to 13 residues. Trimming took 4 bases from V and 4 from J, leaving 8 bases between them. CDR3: CAISVGGGNTIYF. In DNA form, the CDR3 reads TGTGCCATCAGTGTCGGAGGCGGAAACACCATATATTTT.

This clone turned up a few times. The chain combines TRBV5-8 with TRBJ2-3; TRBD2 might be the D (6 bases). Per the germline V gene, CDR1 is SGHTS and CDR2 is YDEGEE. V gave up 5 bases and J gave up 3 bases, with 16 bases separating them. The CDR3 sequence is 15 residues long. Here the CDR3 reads CASRLVGGPTDTQYF. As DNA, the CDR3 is TGTGCCAGCAGGCTTGTGGGGGGACCGACAGATACGCAGTATTTT.

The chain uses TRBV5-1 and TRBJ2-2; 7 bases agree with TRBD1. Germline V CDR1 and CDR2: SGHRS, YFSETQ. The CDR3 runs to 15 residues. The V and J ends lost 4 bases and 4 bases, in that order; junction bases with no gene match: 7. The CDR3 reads CASSLTGDGTGELFF. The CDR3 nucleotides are TGCGCCAGCAGCCTTACAGGGGATGGCACCGGGGAGCTGTTTTTT. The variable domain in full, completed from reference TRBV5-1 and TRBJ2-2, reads KAGVTQTPRYLIKTRGQQVTLSCSPISGHRSVSWYQQTPGQGLQFLFEYFSETQRNKGNFPGRFSGRQFSNSRSEMNVSTLELGDSALYLCASSLTGDGTGELFFGEGSRLTVL.

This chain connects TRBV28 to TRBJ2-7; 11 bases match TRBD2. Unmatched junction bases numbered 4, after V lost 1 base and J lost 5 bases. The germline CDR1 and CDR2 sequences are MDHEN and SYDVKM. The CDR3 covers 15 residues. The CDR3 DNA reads TGTGCCAGCAGTTTATTCACTAGCGGGAGCGACGAGCAGTACTTC. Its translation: CASSLFTSGSDEQYF. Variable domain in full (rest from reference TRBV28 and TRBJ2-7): DVKVTQSSRYLVKRTGEKVFLECVQDMDHENMFWYRQDPGLGLRLIYFSYDVKMKEKGDIPEGYSVSREKKERFSLILESASTNQTSMYLCASSLFTSGSDEQYFGPGTRLTVT.

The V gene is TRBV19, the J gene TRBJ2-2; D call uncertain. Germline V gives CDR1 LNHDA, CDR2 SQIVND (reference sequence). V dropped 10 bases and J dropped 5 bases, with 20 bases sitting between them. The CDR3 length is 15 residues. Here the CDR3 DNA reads TGTGCCACCAGGAAGGACCTTCCGAGGACCGGGGAGCTGTTTTTT. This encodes CATRKDLPRTGELFF.

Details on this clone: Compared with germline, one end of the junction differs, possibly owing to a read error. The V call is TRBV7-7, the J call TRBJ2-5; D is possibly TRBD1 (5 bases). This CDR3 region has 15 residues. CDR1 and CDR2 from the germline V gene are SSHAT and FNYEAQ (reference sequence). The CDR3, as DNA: TGTGCTAGCAGCCAGGGTCGACTCGACCAAGAGACCCAGTACTTC. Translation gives CASSQGRLDQETQYF.

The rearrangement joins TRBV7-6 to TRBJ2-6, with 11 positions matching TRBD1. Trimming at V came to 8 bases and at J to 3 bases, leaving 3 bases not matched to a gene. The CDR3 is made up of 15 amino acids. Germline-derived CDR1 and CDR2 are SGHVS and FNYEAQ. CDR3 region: CASGQGAVGANVLTF. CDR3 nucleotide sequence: TGTGCCAGCGGACAGGGGGCGGTTGGGGCCAACGTCCTGACTTTC.

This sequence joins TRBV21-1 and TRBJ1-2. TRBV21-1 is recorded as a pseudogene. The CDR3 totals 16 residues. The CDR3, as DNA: TGTGCCAGCAGCAAAGCCCTGGAGGGTCGGAACTATGGCTACACCTTC. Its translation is CASSKALEGRNYGYTF.

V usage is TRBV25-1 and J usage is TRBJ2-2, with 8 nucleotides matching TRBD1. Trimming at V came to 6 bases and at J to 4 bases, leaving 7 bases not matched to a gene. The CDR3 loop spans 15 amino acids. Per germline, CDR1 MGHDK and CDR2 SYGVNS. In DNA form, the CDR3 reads TGTGCCAGCAGGGAACTGACAGGGGTCACCGGGGAGCTGTTTTTT. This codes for CASRELTGVTGELFF. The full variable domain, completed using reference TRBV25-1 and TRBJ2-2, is EADIYQTPRYLVIGTGKKITLECSQTMGHDKMYWYQQDPGMELHLIHYSYGVNSTEKGDLSSESTVSRIRTEHFPLTLESARPSHTSQYLCASRELTGVTGELFFGEGSRLTVL.